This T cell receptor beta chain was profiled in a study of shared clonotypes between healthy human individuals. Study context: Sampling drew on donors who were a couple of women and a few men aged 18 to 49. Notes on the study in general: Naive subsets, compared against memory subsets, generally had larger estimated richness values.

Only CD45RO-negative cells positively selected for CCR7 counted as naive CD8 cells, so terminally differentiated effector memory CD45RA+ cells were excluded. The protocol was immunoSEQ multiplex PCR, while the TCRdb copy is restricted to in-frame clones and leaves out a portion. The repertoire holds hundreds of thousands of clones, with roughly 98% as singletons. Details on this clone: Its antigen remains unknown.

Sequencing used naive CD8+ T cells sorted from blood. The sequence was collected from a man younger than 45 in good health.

DNA for the CDR3: TGTGCCAGCAGCCCCTTTGGACAGGGGACGCGGGACACTGAAGCTTTCTTT. Residues: CASSPFGQGTRDTEAFF. The chain carries TRBV14 and TRBJ1-1; 9 bases match TRBD1. Germline assignment: CDR1 SGHDN and CDR2 FVKESK. The trim removed 4 bases at V and 3 bases at J, leaving 12 bases unmatched. The length of the CDR3 is 17 residues.